This passage covers 3 T cell receptor beta chains from one sample sequenced in a study of identical twins. TCRdb fed the 5' RACE reads into MiXCR, producing one record per CDR3 protein. Of approximately 490,000 distinct CDR3 sequences in the sample, about 20% are singletons; the top ten hold approximately 0.48%. These same data were also listed under a study on yellow fever vaccine responses in identical twins.

The sequencing input was CD4+ T cells sorted from blood. These receptors came from a woman between 18 and 30 years old in good health.

The CDR3 sequence: CASSSRDRGQGASEQFF. CDR3 nucleotides: TGTGCCAGCAGTTCCCGAGATCGGGGACAGGGGGCGAGTGAGCAGTTCTTC. The chain is built from TRBV6-5 and TRBJ2-1; 12 nucleotides align to TRBD1. Germline V gene sequence: CDR1 MNHEY, CDR2 SVGAGI. The CDR3 has 17 amino acids. J was trimmed by 9 bases and V by 4 bases; bases with no gene match: 13.

This chain joins TRBV6-2 or TRBV6-3 and TRBJ2-1; either TRBD1 or TRBD2 may supply D (5 bases each). With 5 bases removed from V and 6 bases from J, the gap between germline ends came to 17 bases. The CDR3 is 15 amino acids. Germline lookup yields CDR1 MNHEY and CDR2 SVGEGT. CDR3 residues: CASSNPLGVLNEQFF. CDR3 nucleotide sequence: TGTGCCAGCAGTAACCCTTTGGGGGTTCTCAATGAGCAGTTCTTC.

The chain has TRBV7-8 and TRBJ2-5, with D possibly being TRBD2 (5 bases). The CDR3 totals 16 residues. Trimming shortened V by 2 bases and J by 5 bases, and 18 bases separated the two germline ends. CDR1 SGHVS and CDR2 FQNEAQ come from the germline V gene. As DNA, the CDR3 is TGTGCCAGCAGCTTAAGAAGGAGGTCTTTCTCGGAGACCCAGTACTTC. It is translated as CASSLRRRSFSETQYF. The full variable domain, its missing parts supplied by reference TRBV7-8 and TRBJ2-5, is GAGVSQSPRYKVAKRGQDVALRCDPISGHVSLFWYQQALGQGPEFLTYFQNEAQLDKSGLPSDRFFAERPEGSVSTLKIQRTQQEDSAVYLCASSLRRRSFSETQYFGPGTRLLVL.